This T cell receptor (beta chain) appears in the sequencing data of a study of blood T cells in healthy people across ages. Donors each provided about 10 milliliters of peripheral blood. A sample-barcoded 5' primer and a J-beta primer mix were used in a second PCR of roughly 6 to 11 cycles. The template-switch adaptor, which had 12 random nucleotides, put a tag on each cDNA molecule. TCRdb re-derived calls from the 5' RACE reads in MiXCR, one entry per CDR3 protein. The sample yields about 970,000 distinct CDR3 sequences, roughly 47% seen once. CDR1 SEHNR and CDR2 FQNEAQ come from the germline V gene (reference sequence). The CDR3 has 14 amino acids. Between the trimmed V and J ends, which lost 1 base and 4 bases, there was a span of 11 bases.

This chain joins TRBV7-9 and TRBJ2-7, with unresolved D. Sequencing was performed on blood. The TCR comes from a woman aged 60-75 years in good health. CDR3 in amino acids: CASSLDALGYEQYF. In nucleotides, the CDR3 is TGTGCCAGCAGCTTAGACGCTCTAGGGTACGAGCAGTACTTC.